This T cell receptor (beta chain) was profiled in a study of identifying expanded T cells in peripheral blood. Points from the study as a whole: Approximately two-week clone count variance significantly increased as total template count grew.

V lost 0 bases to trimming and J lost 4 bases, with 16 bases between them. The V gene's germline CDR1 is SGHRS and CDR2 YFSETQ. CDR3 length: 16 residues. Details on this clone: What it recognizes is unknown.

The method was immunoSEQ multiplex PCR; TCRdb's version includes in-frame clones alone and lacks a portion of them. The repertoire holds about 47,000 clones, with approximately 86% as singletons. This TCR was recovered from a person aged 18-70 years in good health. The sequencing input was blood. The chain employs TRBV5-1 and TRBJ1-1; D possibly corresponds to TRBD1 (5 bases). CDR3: CASSLGHGRVATEAFF. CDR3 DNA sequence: TGCGCCAGCAGCTTGGGACATGGCAGGGTGGCCACTGAAGCTTTCTTT. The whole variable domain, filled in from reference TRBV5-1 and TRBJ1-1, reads KAGVTQTPRYLIKTRGQQVTLSCSPISGHRSVSWYQQTPGQGLQFLFEYFSETQRNKGNFPGRFSGRQFSNSRSEMNVSTLELGDSALYLCASSLGHGRVATEAFFGQGTRLTVV.